These 16 T cell receptor beta chains share one sample of origin, sequenced in a study of T cell responses to AZD1222 COVID-19 vaccine. Profiling relied on immunoSEQ multiplex PCR, and the TCRdb table lists in-frame clones only, not all of them. This sample has approximately 74,000 clones; about nine tenths occur once, and the top ten carry more than 2%. This specimen was peripheral blood, taken on day 0 of AZD1222 vaccination. The receptor source for this set is an adult in good health.

The chain has TRBV6-2 or TRBV6-3 and TRBJ2-7, with 7 bases lining up with TRBD1. With 5 bases clipped from V and 2 bases from J, the junction kept 6 bases outside the gene matches. This CDR3 is 14 amino acids long. Germline V gene sequence: CDR1 MNHEY, CDR2 SVGEGT. CDR3 loop: CASSRTGETYEQYF. The CDR3 DNA reads TGTGCCAGCAGTCGCACAGGGGAAACCTACGAGCAGTACTTC.

V is TRBV7-9 and J is TRBJ2-3; TRBD2 matches 10 bases. Germline V gives CDR1 SEHNR, CDR2 FQNEAQ (reference sequence). V shed 5 bases and J 9 bases; nucleotides not matched to a gene: 11. The CDR3 extends over 15 amino acids. CDR3 in amino acids: CASSRRGTSDSTQYF. The DNA of the CDR3 is TGTGCCAGCAGCCGGAGGGGGACTAGCGACTCGACGCAGTATTTT.

The CDR3 here is CASSLFGTANYEQYF. The CDR3 DNA follows: TGTGCCAGCAGCTTATTTGGGACAGCAAACTACGAGCAGTACTTC. J is TRBJ2-7 and V is TRBV7-2, with 7 bases lining up with TRBD1. The germline gives CDR1 SGHTA, CDR2 FQGNSA. Trimming at V came to 2 bases and at J to 3 bases, leaving 7 bases not matched to a gene. The CDR3 runs to 15 residues. Full variable domain (missing parts from reference TRBV7-2 and TRBJ2-7): GAGVSQSPSNKVTEKGKDVELRCDPISGHTALYWYRQSLGQGLEFLIYFQGNSAPDKSGLPSDRFSAERTGGSVSTLTIQRTQQEDSAVYLCASSLFGTANYEQYFGPGTRLTVT.

This rearrangement joins TRBV5-8 to TRBJ2-2; 7 nucleotides line up with TRBD1. The germline V gene has CDR1 SGHTS and CDR2 YDEGEE. The CDR3 is made up of 16 amino acids. V was pared by 2 bases and J by 0 bases, with 4 bases of the junction left unmatched. The CDR3 DNA reads as TGTGCCAGCAGCTTAACCGGGACAGCGAACACCGGGGAGCTGTTTTTT. Its protein is CASSLTGTANTGELFF.

This clone was seen only once. The chain is built from TRBV24-1 and TRBJ1-2, with 8 nucleotides matching TRBD1. The CDR3 spans 14 residues. V lost 3 bases and J lost 2; bases outside the gene matches: 1. The germline V gene has CDR1 KGHDR and CDR2 SFDVKD. CDR3 DNA: TGTGCCACCAGTGATCGACAGGGGAACTATGGCTACACCTTC. It specifies CATSDRQGNYGYTF.

V gene TRBV6-5 combines with J gene TRBJ1-4; the match to TRBD1 covers 9 bases. The length of the CDR3 is 16 residues. In germline, CDR1 is MNHEY, CDR2 SVGAGI. V shed 0 bases, J shed 7 bases, and the junction held 6 bases outside the gene matches. CDR3 region: CASSYSRDREGEKLFF. The CDR3 bases are TGTGCCAGCAGTTACTCGAGGGACAGGGAGGGTGAAAAACTGTTTTTT.

The chain combines TRBV2 with TRBJ2-7; TRBD1 aligns across 10 bases. The CDR3 runs 13 residues. The J segment lost 5 bases and the V segment lost 6 bases, leaving 4 bases of the junction unmatched. Germline CDR1 reads SNHLY; CDR2 reads FYNNEI. The CDR3 DNA sequence: TGTGCCAGCAGCCCCGGGACAGGGGACGAGCAGTACTTC. As protein: CASSPGTGDEQYF.

This sequence joins TRBV5-1 and TRBJ2-7, with 10 nucleotides matching TRBD1. The CDR3 contains 14 residues. The germline gives CDR1 SGHRS, CDR2 YFSETQ. Trimming cost V 0 bases and J 4 bases; bases outside gene matches: 1. The CDR3 coding sequence is TGCGCCAGCAGCTTGGCGGGACAGGGGTACGAGCAGTACTTC. Protein product: CASSLAGQGYEQYF.

The V call is TRBV20-1, the J call TRBJ1-5; no definite D call. Trimming removed 5 bases at V and 10 bases at J, with 12 bases between. The CDR3 length is 11 residues. Germline loops: CDR1 DFQATT, CDR2 SNEGSKA (reference sequence). DNA for the CDR3: TGCAGTGCTCGCCTGGTGGGACCCCAGCATTTT. It encodes CSARLVGPQHF.

The V gene is TRBV18, the J gene TRBJ2-7; D ambiguous. The CDR3 length is 12 residues. V lost 1 base and J lost 4, with 5 bases in between. Germline V gene lookup returns CDR1 KGHSH and CDR2 LQKENI. For the CDR3, the DNA is TGTGCCAGCTCACCACTTGGTTACGAGCAGTACTTC. Its protein product is CASSPLGYEQYF.

This CDR3 is CASSPAGGRSYEQFF. In DNA form, the CDR3 reads TGTGCCAGCAGCCCAGCGGGGGGGCGGAGCTATGAGCAGTTCTTC. This sequence joins TRBV9 and TRBJ2-1; 10 bases are a match to TRBD2. The germline V gene encodes CDR1 SGDLS and CDR2 YYNGEE. Losses at the gene ends were 4 bases for V and 8 bases for J; bases not matched to a gene: 9. This CDR3 spans 15 amino acids. The entire variable domain, with the rest obtained from reference TRBV9 and TRBJ2-1, is as follows: DSGVTQTPKHLITATGQRVTLRCSPRSGDLSVYWYQQSLDQGLQFLIQYYNGEERAKGNILERFSAQQFPDLHSELNLSSLELGDSALYFCASSPAGGRSYEQFFGPGTRLTVL.

The table lists this clone with a count of one. The chain uses TRBV30 and TRBJ2-7; D might be TRBD1 (6 bases). The germline CDR1 and CDR2 sequences are GTSNPN and SVGIG (reference sequence). The CDR3 covers 13 residues. Trimming took off 4 bases at V and 2 bases at J, with 12 bases between the two ends. CDR3 nucleotides: TGTGCCTGGAAGAGAGGGGGTCCCTACGAGCAGTACTTC. Protein product: CAWKRGGPYEQYF.

V and J are TRBV4-2 and TRBJ1-1; possible D gene TRBD1, 6 bases. V lost 0 bases and J lost 4, with 12 bases in between. Germline CDR1 LGHNA, CDR2 YNFKEQ. This CDR3 contains 15 residues. The CDR3 sequence: CASSQDEAGATEAFF. Written as DNA, the CDR3 is TGTGCCAGCAGCCAAGATGAGGCAGGGGCCACTGAAGCTTTCTTT.

The rearrangement joins TRBV10-1 to TRBJ1-6; D is possibly TRBD1 (6 bases). CDR3 size: 14 residues. Deletions cut 5 bases from V and 7 bases from J, with 12 bases between. Germline assignment: CDR1 WNHNN and CDR2 SYGVQD (reference sequence). As DNA, the CDR3 is TGCGCCAGCAGTCCGGGACACACCAATTCACCCCTCCACTTT. Amino acid sequence: CASSPGHTNSPLHF.

The chain employs TRBV4-3 and TRBJ2-7; 11 bases fit TRBD1. This CDR3 has 14 residues. V lost 4 bases and J lost 4; bases outside the gene matches: 3. Germline V CDR1 and CDR2: LGHNA, YSLEER. DNA for the CDR3: TGCGCCAGCAGCCCCGGACAGGGGGCTTACGAGCAGTACTTC. Its protein is CASSPGQGAYEQYF.

The V gene is TRBV4-2, the J gene TRBJ1-3; possible D gene TRBD1, 5 bases. V lost 4 bases and J 0 bases, leaving 13 bases between the germline ends. The CDR3 is made up of 16 amino acids. The germline CDR1 and CDR2 sequences are LGHNA and YNFKEQ. The CDR3 is CASSPKRQGSGNTIYF. In DNA, the CDR3 is TGTGCCAGCAGCCCCAAGCGCCAGGGCTCTGGAAACACCATATATTTT.